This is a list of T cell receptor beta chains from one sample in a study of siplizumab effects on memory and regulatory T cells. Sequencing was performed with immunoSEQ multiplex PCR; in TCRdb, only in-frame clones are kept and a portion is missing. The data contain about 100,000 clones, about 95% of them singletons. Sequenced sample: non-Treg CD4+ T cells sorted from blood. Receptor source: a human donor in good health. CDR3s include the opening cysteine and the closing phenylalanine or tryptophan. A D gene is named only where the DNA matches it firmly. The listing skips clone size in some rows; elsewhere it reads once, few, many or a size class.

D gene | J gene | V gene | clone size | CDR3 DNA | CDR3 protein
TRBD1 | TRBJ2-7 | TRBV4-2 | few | TGTGCCAGCAGCCAGAGGTACAGGGGGCTGTACGAGCAGTACTTC | CASSQRYRGLYEQYF
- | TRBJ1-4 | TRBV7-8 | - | TGTGCCAGCAGCCCTCAGGAAGGGGCGAAAAAACTGTTTTTT | CASSPQEGAKKLFF
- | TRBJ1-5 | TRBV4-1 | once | TGCGCCAGCAGCCAAGAGGGGCACGCACCCACGGTACAGCCCCAGCATTTT | CASSQEGHAPTVQPQHF
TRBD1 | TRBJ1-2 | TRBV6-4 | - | TGTGCCAGCAGTGAATCCTCCGGGACAGGGAGCCGCTACACCTTC | CASSESSGTGSRYTF
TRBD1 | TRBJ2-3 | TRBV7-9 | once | TGTGCCAGCAGCGCGGGACAGGGGCTCACAGATACGCAGTATTTT | CASSAGQGLTDTQYF
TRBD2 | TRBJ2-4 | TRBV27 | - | TGTGCCAGCAGAAAAAGCGGGGCTATTGACAAAAACATTCAGTACTTC | CASRKSGAIDKNIQYF
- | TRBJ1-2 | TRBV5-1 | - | TGCGCCAGCAGCCAGACGGGCCACGCAGACACCTTC | CASSQTGHADTF
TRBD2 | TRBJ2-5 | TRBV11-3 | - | TGTGCCAGCAGCCCGGGGACTAGCGGGATGGAGACCCAGTACTTC | CASSPGTSGMETQYF
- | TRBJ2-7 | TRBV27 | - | TGTGCCAGCAGAAGCTTGAGGGAGCAGTACTTC | CASRSLREQYF
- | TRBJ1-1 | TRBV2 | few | TGTGCCAGCAGCGTGGGGCTGAACACTGAAGCTTTCTTT | CASSVGLNTEAFF
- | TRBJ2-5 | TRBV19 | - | TGTGCCAGTAGTATAGCGGGGGTCAAGGAGACCCAGTACTTC | CASSIAGVKETQYF
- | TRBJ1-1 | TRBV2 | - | TGTGCCAGCAGTGAAGAAGCTAGCTCTGAAGCTTTCTTT | CASSEEASSEAFF
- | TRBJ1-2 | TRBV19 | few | TGTGCCAGTAGTATGGGAGGAACCAGGGGCTACACCTTC | CASSMGGTRGYTF
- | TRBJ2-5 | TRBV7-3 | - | TGTGCCAGCAGCTTAACGAACGGAAGGGGAGAGACCCAGTACTTC | CASSLTNGRGETQYF